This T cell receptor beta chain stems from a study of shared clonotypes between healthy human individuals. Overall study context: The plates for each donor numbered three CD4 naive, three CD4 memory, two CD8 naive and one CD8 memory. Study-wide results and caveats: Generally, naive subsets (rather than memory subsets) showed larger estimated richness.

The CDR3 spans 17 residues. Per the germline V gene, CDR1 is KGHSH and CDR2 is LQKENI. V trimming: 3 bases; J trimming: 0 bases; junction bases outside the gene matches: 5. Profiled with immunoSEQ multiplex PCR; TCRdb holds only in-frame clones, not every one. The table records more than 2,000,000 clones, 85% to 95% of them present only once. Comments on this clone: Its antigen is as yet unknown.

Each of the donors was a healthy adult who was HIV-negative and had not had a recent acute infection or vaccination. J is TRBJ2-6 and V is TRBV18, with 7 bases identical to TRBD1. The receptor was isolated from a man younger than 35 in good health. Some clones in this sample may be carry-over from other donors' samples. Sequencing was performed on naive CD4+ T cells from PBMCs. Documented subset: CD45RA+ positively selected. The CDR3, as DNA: TGTGCCAGCTCACCCTTAGGGGGCCGCTCTGGGGCCAACGTCCTGACTTTC. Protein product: CASSPLGGRSGANVLTF.